The clone carrying this T cell receptor beta chain was seen repeatedly, ten times or more. This entry comes from a study of read filtering for tumor transcriptome and immune sequencing. V was clipped by 7 bases and J by 2 bases, with 11 bases between them. The CDR3 runs 14 residues. Germline CDR1 and CDR2: MNHEY and SVGAGI. The library was built from 400 ng RNA with molecular barcoded adaptors for alpha/delta and beta/gamma chains. Via MiXCR, TCRdb re-called the reads, giving one row per CDR3 protein. The sample carries 30,000 to 40,000 distinct CDR3 sequences, 13% to 15% recorded once. Sample: a population of CD138-negative cells sorted from bone marrow. The receptor was isolated from a donor at least 40 years old with multiple myeloma. This rearrangement joins TRBV6-5 to TRBJ1-4; weak D call: TRBD1 (6 bases). CDR3 DNA sequence: TGTGCCAGCAAAGGGGGGCGCACTAATGAAAAACTGTTTTTT. This encodes CASKGGRTNEKLFF.